This T cell receptor beta chain comes out of a study of T-cell reconstitution after alpha-beta-depleted transplantation in children. General study findings and limits: Several hundred graft clones that had expanded were reportedly the source of alpha-beta T cells about two months after transplant. Elevated TCRbeta diversity at day 60 was traced, in some patients, to surviving recipient T cells and thymic progenitors. T-cell numbers and diversity one year post-transplant derived largely from freshly generated T cells.

About this clonotype itself: Its antigen is unidentified. A read error may produce the germline difference seen at one junction end.

TCRbeta library construction was performed incorporating unique molecular identifiers. TCRdb used MiXCR to reprocess the PCR reads, holding one entry per CDR3 protein. The profile shows more than 300,000 distinct CDR3 sequences, roughly 17% of them singletons. This sequence was found in a male patient between 2 and 15 years old who had a stem cell transplant for acute lymphoblastic leukemia, so the T cells may come from the graft donor. The sequencing used PBMCs, mostly from graft donor cells, collected 360 days after TCRalphabeta/CD19-depleted stem cell transplant.

The CDR3 DNA sequence: TGTGCCAGCAGCTCCCAGGGGGCAGGGGGCTGGAACTTC. It translates to CASSSQGAGGWNF. The J gene is TRBJ2-7, the V gene TRBV4-2; TRBD1 matches 8 bases. CDR3 size: 13 residues. CDR1 and CDR2 (germline): LGHNA, YNFKEQ.